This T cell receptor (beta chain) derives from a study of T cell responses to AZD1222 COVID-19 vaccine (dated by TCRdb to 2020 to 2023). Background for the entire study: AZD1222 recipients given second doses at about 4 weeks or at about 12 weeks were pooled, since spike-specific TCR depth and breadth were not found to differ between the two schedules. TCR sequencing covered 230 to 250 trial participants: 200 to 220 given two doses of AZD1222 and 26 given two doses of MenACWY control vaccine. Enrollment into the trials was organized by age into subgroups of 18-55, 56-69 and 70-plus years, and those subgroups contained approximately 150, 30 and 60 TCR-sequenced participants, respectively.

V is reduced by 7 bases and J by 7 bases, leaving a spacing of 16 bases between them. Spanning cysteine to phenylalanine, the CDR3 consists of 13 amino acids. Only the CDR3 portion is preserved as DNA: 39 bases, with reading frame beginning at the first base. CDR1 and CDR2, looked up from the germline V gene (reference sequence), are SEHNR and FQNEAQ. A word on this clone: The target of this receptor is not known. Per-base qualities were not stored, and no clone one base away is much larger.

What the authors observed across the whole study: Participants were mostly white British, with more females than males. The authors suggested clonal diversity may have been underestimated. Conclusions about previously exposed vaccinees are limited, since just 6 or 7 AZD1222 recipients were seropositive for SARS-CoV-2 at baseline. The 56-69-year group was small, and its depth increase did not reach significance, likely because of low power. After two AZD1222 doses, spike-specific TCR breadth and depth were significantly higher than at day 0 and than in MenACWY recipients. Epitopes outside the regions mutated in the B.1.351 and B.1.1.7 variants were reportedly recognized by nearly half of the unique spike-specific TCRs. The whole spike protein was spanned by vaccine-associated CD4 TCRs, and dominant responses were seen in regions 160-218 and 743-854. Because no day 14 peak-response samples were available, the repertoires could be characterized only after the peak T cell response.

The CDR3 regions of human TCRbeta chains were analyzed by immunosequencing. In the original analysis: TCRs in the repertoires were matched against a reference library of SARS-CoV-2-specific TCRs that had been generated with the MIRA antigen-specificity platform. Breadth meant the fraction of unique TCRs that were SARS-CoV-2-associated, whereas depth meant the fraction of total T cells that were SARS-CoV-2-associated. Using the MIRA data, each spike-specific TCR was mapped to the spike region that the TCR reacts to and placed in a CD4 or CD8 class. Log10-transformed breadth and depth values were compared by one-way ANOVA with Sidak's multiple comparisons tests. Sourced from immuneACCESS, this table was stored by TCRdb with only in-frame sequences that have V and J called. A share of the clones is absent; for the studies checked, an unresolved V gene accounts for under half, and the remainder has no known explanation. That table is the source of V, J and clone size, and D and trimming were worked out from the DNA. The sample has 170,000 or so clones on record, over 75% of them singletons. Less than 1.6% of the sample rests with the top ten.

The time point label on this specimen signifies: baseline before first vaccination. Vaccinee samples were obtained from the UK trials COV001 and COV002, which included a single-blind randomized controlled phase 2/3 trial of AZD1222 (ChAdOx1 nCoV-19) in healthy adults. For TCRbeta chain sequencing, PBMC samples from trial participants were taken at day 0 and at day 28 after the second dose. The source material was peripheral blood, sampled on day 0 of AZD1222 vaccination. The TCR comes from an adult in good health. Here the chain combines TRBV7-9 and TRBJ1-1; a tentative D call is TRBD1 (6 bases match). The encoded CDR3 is CASTVRGRGEAFF. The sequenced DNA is TGTGCCAGCACCGTGAGGGGCAGGGGTGAAGCTTTCTTT. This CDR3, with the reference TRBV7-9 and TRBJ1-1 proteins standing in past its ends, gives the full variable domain DTGVSQNPRHKITKRGQNVTFRCDPISEHNRLYWYRQTLGQGPEFLTYFQNEAQLEKSRLLSDRFSAERPKGSFSTLEIQRTEQGDSAMYLCASTVRGRGEAFFGQGTRLTVV.